This TCR beta chain comes out of a study of human T cells and chemical hapten exposure. Study-wide context: Patch tests put 0.01% DPC on the upper back, read at 6 days. Small pooled library volume differences chiefly drove per-sample TCR yield variation.

Indicated time point: pre-sensitization, week 0. This sample's treatment: therapeutic diphenylcyclopropenone sensitization with weekly scalp DPC. Each patch-test visit's blood sample preceded patch application. This CDR3 spans 12 amino acids. Germline CDR1 reads DFQATT; CDR2 reads SNEGSKA (reference sequence). Trimming cost V 6 bases and J 9 bases, with 17 bases left between them. This clonotype turned up a few times. MiXCR, applied by TCRdb to the RACE reads, yields one record per CDR3 protein. Altogether about 300,000 distinct CDR3 sequences are present, about 5% being singletons, with the ten largest covering about 7.7%.

This rearrangement joins TRBV20-1 to TRBJ1-1; possibly TRBD1 for D (6 bases). The specimen comprised whole blood, sampled in connection with sensitization to the hapten diphenylcyclopropenone (DPC). The TCR was taken from a woman under 30 with alopecia areata. Some clones in this sample may be carry-over from other donors' samples. The CDR3 DNA reads TGCAGTGCAAATACCGAACAGGGTAAAGCTTTCTTT. Amino acid sequence: CSANTEQGKAFF.